This T cell receptor beta chain emerged from a study of T cells in Graves' hyperthyroidism and ophthalmopathy. Many counts were recorded for this clonotype. The length of the CDR3 is 14 residues. V gave up 2 bases and J gave up 3 bases, with 8 bases separating them. Looked up from germline, CDR1 is MNHEY and CDR2 is SVGEGT. From RNA transcripts, TCR beta CDR3 regions were amplified. In the first-round RT-PCR of the TCR CDR3, the HTBI primer set was used. TCRdb re-called the multiplex PCR reads with MiXCR, one entry per CDR3 protein. The repertoire consists of about 400,000 distinct CDR3 sequences, with more than 15% occurring once and the leading ten covering approximately 14%. The definition of stable Graves' hyperthyroidism was no ophthalmopathy progression within 18 months. Hyperthyroidism, newly diagnosed and lasting under 2 months, affected patients aged 18 to 65. Every diagnosis used clinical symptoms, serum thyroxine and TRAb, thyroid ultrasound and orbital computed tomography.

Sample: blood. The rearrangement uses TRBV6-2 or TRBV6-3 and TRBJ2-1; D gene uncertain. The sequence was collected from a woman younger than 30 with Graves' hyperthyroidism. CDR3 coding DNA: TGTGCCAGCAGTTACCATCCCCTCTACAATGAGCAGTTCTTC. This gives the protein CASSYHPLYNEQFF.